The rows below give T cell receptor beta chains drawn from one sample of a study of early T cells in non-severe SARS-CoV-2 infection. In TCRdb, the 5' RACE reads were re-called with MiXCR into one record per CDR3 protein. Among approximately 70,000 distinct CDR3 sequences listed, approximately 13% were seen once. The material sequenced was whole blood, taken at baseline. The receptors here all came from an adult who was a healthcare worker with PCR-confirmed SARS-CoV-2 infection or an uninfected control (not recorded which). Both conserved end residues are part of each CDR3. Fields, in order: J gene, D gene, V gene, CDR3 protein. The D gene is left open where the match is weak.

>TRBJ1-4|TRBD1|TRBV6-6
CASSYIGTGEKLFF
>TRBJ1-4|.|TRBV4-2
CASSPWGTNSNEKLFF
>TRBJ1-2|.|TRBV12-3/TRBV12-4
CASSLKSRGNYGYTF
>TRBJ2-3|TRBD1|TRBV28
CASSSPGTGTDTQYF
>TRBJ2-7|.|TRBV27
CASSLNRKVTGPYEQYF
>TRBJ2-2|.|TRBV11-2
CASSLSSGAGELFF
>TRBJ2-6|TRBD1|TRBV18
CASSPTGGAFGANVLTF
>TRBJ2-3|.|TRBV7-9
CASSPGYGGTDTQYF
>TRBJ2-5|.|TRBV11-2
CASSLEGPETQYF
>TRBJ2-5|.|TRBV19
CASSHVQETQYF
>TRBJ2-1|.|TRBV2
CASSYRTVQGGNEQFF
>TRBJ1-4|.|TRBV7-6
CASSPGGEAKLFF
>TRBJ2-4|TRBD1|TRBV11-2
CASSLYSGQGKLAKNIQYF
>TRBJ2-3|.|TRBV7-9
CASSLGLPITDTQYF
>TRBJ2-3|.|TRBV18
CASSPTDTQYF
>TRBJ2-7|.|TRBV5-1
CASSLGEYEQYF
>TRBJ2-7|.|TRBV7-9
CASSLGGPPRAEQYF
>TRBJ2-1|.|TRBV7-9
CASSKGEYDEQFF
>TRBJ2-2|TRBD1|TRBV3-1
CATRTGNTGELFF
>TRBJ1-6|TRBD1|TRBV20-1
CSARRQGSNSPLHF
>TRBJ1-2|.|TRBV10-1
CASSESLYYGYTF
>TRBJ2-2|.|TRBV9
CASSLTPGELFF
>TRBJ2-1|.|TRBV29-1
CSVRKDAEQFF
>TRBJ2-7|.|TRBV7-7
CASSLVGTAEQYF
>TRBJ2-3|TRBD2|TRBV4-2
CASSPRGSGGAPDTQYF
>TRBJ2-7|.|TRBV20-1
CSAIGAGSSYEQYF
>TRBJ1-1|.|TRBV7-8
CASSFSPQTRLTEAFF
>TRBJ2-1|TRBD2|TRBV4-3
CASSQDGSGGAEVQFF
>TRBJ2-7|TRBD2|TRBV7-2
CASSSYRGDGYEQYF
>TRBJ2-3|.|TRBV20-1
CSASGGRDTQYF
>TRBJ2-3|TRBD1|TRBV20-1
CSAEGQGPSGGRDTQYF